This T cell receptor beta chain comes out of a study of tumor-infiltrating lymphocytes in primary liver carcinoma (dated by TCRdb to about 2017). Looking at the study overall: The five patients, three men and two women aged 30 to 69 years, had hepatocellular carcinoma (four) or combined HCC and intrahepatic cholangiocarcinoma (one). The tumors of the five patients were staged as T1-T3 N0M0, with maximum diameters ranging from roughly 4 to 10 cm. Each sample produced roughly 3.65 to 7.13 million productive TCRbeta reads, and read depth showed no significant difference between tissue types. TCRbeta repertoire sequencing, expression microarrays and whole-exome sequencing were combined in the study across five regions of each liver tumor, with adjacent normal tissue and blood also included. A total of 35 specimens from 5 patients underwent TCRbeta repertoire sequencing, comprising some 25 tumor regions, 5 adjacent noncancerous liver tissues and 5 peripheral blood samples. The roughly 25 tumor region samples were profiled with Agilent mRNA microarrays so that TCRbeta repertoire diversity could be related to the local molecular phenotype. Technical replicate repertoires showed high reproducibility, with mean shared-clone rates around 0.91 and correlation coefficients above 0.95. What the authors observed across the whole study: Compared with blood, tumors had a significantly larger share of the repertoire taken up by the top 250 clones (p = 0.039). Only about 7.5-24% of top clones were present in all five regions of a tumor, suggesting spatial heterogeneity of tumor-infiltrating T cells. Consistent with antigen-driven expansion, pairs of tumor regions showed higher repertoire overlap (mean around 35%) than either tumor-adjacent pairs (around 17%) or tumor-blood pairs (roughly 15%). With just 4 or 5 patients in the study, the authors point out that the findings should be validated in a larger study. Only the TCR beta chain was sequenced, so true repertoire diversity is likely underestimated because unpaired alpha chains were not captured. Bulk unsorted samples precluded comparing CD4+ and CD8+ T cell repertoires.

Using a constant-region primer and ProtoScript II reverse transcriptase, TCRbeta-specific cDNA was reverse-transcribed from about 460 ng total RNA. Three nested multiplex PCR rounds, following a slightly modified ARM-PCR procedure, were used to build the TCRbeta libraries. Multiplex TRBV1-TRBV30 forward primers and a Cbeta reverse primer were used in the first two PCR rounds, each of which was run for 9 to 11 cycles. Sample barcodes and Illumina adapters were attached in a final 25-cycle PCR using Deep VentR polymerase. Amplicons of 200-500 bp were gel-purified with a QIAquick gel extraction kit before sequencing. TCRbeta amplicons were sequenced on an Illumina HiSeq 2500 with 250-bp paired-end reads. From the authors' description of their analysis: Quality trimming of reads was performed with Trimmomatic v0.33, and paired reads were merged with FLASH v1.2.11 so that full CDR3 sequences could be recovered. MiGEC v1.2.1b assigned V, D and J germline segments to the rearranged TCRbeta sequences. VDJtools v1.0.0 computed clonotype statistics and Shannon-Wiener diversity indices. Except for diversity analysis, only the 250 most abundant clonotypes of each sample were used in subsequent analyses to reduce sampling bias. The public reads were reanalyzed by TCRdb: fastp trimming at Q25, MiXCR alignment, in-frame beta chains only. When rows share a CDR3 protein, they turn into one entry using the most common DNA and genes. The V and J calls were not made by the authors but by TCRdb's processing. Counted in this sample were approximately 190,000 distinct CDR3 sequences; approximately 86% of them appeared once. The ten largest clonotypes hold over 15% of the sample.

The CDR3, cysteine through phenylalanine, is 13 amino acids long. Only CDR3 DNA is held: 39 bases, read in frame from base 1. The germline V gene specifies SQVTM as CDR1 and ANQGSEA as CDR2. Relative to germline, V is missing 8 bases and J is missing 5 bases, with 10 bases of the junction outside any gene match. Without any cell sorting, total RNA and DNA were co-extracted from roughly 20-30 mg of bulk tissue using the AllPrep DNA/RNA mini kit. Surgical resection was performed in China between November 2015 and early 2016 on about 5 patients with histopathologically diagnosed primary liver carcinoma. At the time of sampling, the patients were treatment-naive and had chronic HBV infection. Five spatially separated regions were sampled per tumor: superior, inferior, left-lateral and right-lateral poles, plus the tumor centre. According to histology, viable tumor cells made up more than 85% of every tumor sample. Each fresh piece of tumor and adjacent tissue was cut in two, with one half stored in RNAlater at -80 degrees C and the other half sent for histology.

In the case of this clonotype: It has no known antigen specificity. No base-level quality is on record; no much larger clone is a single base apart.

Specimen: tumor tissue from primary liver carcinoma. The sequence was collected from a man aged 35 to 55 with primary liver carcinoma and hepatitis B virus infection. The sequence links TRBV29-1 to TRBJ2-5; 8 nucleotides in the junction match TRBD2. The nucleotide sequence is given as TGCAGCCCCCCATTCCCGGGAGGGGAGACCCAGTACTTC. The resulting protein is CSPPFPGGETQYF.